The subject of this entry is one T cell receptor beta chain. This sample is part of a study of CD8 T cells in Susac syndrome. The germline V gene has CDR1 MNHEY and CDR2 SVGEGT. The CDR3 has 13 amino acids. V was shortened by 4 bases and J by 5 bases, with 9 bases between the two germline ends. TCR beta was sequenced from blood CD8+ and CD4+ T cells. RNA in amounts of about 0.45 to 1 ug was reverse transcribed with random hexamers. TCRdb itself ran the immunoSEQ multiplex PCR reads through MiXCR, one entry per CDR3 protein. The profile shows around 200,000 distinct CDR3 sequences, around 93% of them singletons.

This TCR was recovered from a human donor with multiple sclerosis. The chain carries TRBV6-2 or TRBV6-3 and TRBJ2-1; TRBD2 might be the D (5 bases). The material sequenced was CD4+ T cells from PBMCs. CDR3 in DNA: TGTGCCAGCAGTTTGTTCGGGGACAATGAGCAGTTCTTC. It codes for CASSLFGDNEQFF.